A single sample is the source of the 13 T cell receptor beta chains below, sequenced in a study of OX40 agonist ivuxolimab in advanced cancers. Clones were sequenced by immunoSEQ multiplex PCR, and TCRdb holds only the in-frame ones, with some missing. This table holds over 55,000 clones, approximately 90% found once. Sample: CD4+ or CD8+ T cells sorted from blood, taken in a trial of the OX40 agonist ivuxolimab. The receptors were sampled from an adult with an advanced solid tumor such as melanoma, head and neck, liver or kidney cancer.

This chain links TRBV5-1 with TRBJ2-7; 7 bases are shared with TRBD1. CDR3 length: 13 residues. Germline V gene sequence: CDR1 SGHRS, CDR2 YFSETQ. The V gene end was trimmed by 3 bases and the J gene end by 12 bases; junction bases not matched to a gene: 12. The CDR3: CASSSGTASGLYF. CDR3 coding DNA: TGCGCCAGCAGCTCCGGGACAGCATCAGGTCTGTACTTC.

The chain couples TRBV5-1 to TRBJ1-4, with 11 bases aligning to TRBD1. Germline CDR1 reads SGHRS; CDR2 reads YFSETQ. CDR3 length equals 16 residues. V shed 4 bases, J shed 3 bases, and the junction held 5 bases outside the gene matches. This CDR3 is CASSNLGQGANEKLFF. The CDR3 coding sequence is TGCGCCAGCAGCAACCTGGGACAGGGGGCTAATGAAAAACTGTTTTTT.

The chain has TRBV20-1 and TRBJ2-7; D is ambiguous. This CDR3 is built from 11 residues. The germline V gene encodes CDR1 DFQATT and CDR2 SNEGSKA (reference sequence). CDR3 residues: CSADVSYEQYF. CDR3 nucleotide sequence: TGCAGCGCCGACGTTTCCTACGAGCAGTACTTC.

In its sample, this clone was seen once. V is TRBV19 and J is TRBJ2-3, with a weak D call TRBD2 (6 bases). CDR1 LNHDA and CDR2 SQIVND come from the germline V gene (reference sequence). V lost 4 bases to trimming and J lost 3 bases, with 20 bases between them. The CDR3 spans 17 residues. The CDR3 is CASSTKRRGLGTDTQYF. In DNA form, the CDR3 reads TGTGCCAGTAGTACAAAACGTCGGGGGTTGGGTACAGATACGCAGTATTTT. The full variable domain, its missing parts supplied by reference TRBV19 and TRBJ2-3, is DGGITQSPKYLFRKEGQNVTLSCEQNLNHDAMYWYRQDPGQGLRLIYYSQIVNDFQKGDIAEGYSVSREKKESFPLTVTSAQKNPTAFYLCASSTKRRGLGTDTQYFGPGTRLTVL.

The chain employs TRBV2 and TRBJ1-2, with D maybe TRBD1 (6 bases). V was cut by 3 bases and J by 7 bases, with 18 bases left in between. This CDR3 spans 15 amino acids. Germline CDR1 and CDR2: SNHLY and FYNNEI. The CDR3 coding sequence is TGTGCCAGCAGTGAGAACAGGGAGGCGGCTACTGGCTACACCTTC. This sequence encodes CASSENREAATGYTF.

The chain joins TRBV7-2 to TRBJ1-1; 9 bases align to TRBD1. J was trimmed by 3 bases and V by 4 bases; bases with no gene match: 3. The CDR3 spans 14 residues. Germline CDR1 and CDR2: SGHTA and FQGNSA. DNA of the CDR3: TGTGCCAGCAGCTCACAGGGGGCGGACACTGAAGCTTTCTTT. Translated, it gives CASSSQGADTEAFF.

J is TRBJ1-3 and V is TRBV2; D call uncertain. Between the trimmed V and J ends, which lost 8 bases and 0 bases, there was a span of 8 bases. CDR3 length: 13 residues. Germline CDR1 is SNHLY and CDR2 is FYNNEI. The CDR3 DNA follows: TGTGCCAGCGACGGAGACTCTGGAAACACCATATATTTT. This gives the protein CASDGDSGNTIYF.

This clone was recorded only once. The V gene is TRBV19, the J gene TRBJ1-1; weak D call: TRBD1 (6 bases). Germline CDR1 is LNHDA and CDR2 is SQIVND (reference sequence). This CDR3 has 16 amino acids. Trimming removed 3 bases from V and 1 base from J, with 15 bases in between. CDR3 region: CASSIMGTNTNTEAFF. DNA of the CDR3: TGTGCCAGTAGTATCATGGGGACAAATACGAACACTGAAGCTTTCTTT. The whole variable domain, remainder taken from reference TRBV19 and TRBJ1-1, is DGGITQSPKYLFRKEGQNVTLSCEQNLNHDAMYWYRQDPGQGLRLIYYSQIVNDFQKGDIAEGYSVSREKKESFPLTVTSAQKNPTAFYLCASSIMGTNTNTEAFFGQGTRLTVV.

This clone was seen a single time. The CDR3 region has the DNA TGTGCCAGCAGTTCATCTCCGGGACTTTCCACAGATACGCAGTATTTT. Protein sequence: CASSSSPGLSTDTQYF. The genes are TRBV27 and TRBJ2-3; possibly TRBD2 for D (6 bases). Germline V gene data show CDR1 as MNHEY and CDR2 as SMNVEV (reference sequence). The CDR3 length is 16 residues. Trimming removed 4 bases from V and 2 bases from J, with 16 bases in between.

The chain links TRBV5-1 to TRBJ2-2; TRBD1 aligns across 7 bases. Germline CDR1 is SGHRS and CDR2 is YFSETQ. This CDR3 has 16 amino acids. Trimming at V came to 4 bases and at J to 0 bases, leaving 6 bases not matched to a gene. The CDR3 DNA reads TGCGCCAGCAGCGGGGGACAGCTCGCGAACACCGGGGAGCTGTTTTTT. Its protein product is CASSGGQLANTGELFF.

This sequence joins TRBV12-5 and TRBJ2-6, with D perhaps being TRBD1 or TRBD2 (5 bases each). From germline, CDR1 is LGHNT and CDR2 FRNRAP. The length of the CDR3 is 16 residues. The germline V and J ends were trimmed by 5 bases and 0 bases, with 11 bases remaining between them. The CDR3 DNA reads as TGTGCTAGTGGTCGGGACCGCAGCTCTGGGGCCAACGTCCTGACTTTC. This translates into CASGRDRSSGANVLTF.

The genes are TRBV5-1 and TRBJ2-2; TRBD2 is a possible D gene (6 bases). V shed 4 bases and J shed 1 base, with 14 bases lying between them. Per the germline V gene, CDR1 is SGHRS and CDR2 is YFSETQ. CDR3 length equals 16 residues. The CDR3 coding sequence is TGCGCCAGCAGCCCGGTGGGGGGAAGGAACACCGGGGAGCTGTTTTTT. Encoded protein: CASSPVGGRNTGELFF.

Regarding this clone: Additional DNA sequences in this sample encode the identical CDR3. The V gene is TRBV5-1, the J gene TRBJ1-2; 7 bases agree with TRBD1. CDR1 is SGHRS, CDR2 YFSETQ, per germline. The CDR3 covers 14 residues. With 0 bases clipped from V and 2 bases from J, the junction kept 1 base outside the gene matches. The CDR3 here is CASSLGQGNYGYTF. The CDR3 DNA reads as TGCGCCAGCAGCTTGGGACAGGGAAACTATGGCTACACCTTC.